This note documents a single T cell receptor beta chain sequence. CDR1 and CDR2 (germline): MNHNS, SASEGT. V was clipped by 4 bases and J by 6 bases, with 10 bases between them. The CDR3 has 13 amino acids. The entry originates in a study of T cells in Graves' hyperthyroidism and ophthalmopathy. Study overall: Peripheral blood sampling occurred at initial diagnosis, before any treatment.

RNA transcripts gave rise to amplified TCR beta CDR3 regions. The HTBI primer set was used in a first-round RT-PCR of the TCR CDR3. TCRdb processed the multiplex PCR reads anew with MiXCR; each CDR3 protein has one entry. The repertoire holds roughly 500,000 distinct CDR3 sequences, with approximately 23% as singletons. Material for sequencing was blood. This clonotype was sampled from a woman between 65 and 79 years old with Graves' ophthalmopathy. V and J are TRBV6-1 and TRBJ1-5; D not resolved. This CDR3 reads CASSVTRRQPQHF. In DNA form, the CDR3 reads TGTGCCAGCAGTGTAACGAGGCGTCAGCCCCAGCATTTT.